The text below deals with one T cell receptor beta chain. Its matching antigen is unknown. These data belong to a study of long-term antiretroviral therapy in people with HIV. Study findings and constraints: The data indicate that diversity increased after ART but remained below transplant donor controls.

With survey level as its setting, the immunoSEQ assay was v3.0. Researchers set sequencing to target about 35,000-55,000 T-cell genomes per sample. The table came from immunoSEQ multiplex PCR; TCRdb's copy has only in-frame clones and leaves some out. Here the sample spans under 15,000 clones, 65% to 85% being singletons. V was trimmed by 2 bases and J by 12 bases, leaving 14 bases between them. Germline V gene lookup returns CDR1 SGHAT and CDR2 FQNNGV. The CDR3 is 13 residues long. This TCR was sampled from a woman aged 18-29 years with HIV. Sequenced here: unsorted PBMCs, sampled 1.3 years after starting antiretroviral therapy. The chain recombines TRBV11-2 with TRBJ2-1; maybe TRBD1 (5 bases). CDR3 nucleotides: TGTGCCAGCAGCTTAAATCAGGGAAAAGGGCAGTTCTTC. This codes for CASSLNQGKGQFF.